Listed below are T cell receptor beta chains from one sample, sequenced in a study of shared clonotypes between healthy human individuals. Clones were read by immunoSEQ multiplex PCR, and TCRdb kept only the in-frame ones, dropping some. The table has approximately 2,200,000 clones, 93% seen once. The specimen was naive CD8+ T cells from PBMCs. Receptor source: a man between 18 and 35 years old in good health. Some clones in this sample may be carry-over from other donors' samples. CDR3s leave out the opening cysteine and the closing phenylalanine or tryptophan. The order of the fields is D gene, V gene, CDR3 protein. A D gene is named only where the DNA matches it firmly.

D: .; V: TRBV6-1; CDR3: ASRKTGSTDTQY
D: .; V: TRBV5-4; CDR3: ASSSPEGRAEAF
D: TRBD1; V: TRBV19; CDR3: ASSPLTGGANYGYT
D: TRBD1; V: TRBV6-1; CDR3: ASSAGTVVSGANVLT
D: .; V: TRBV9; CDR3: ASSVVSGGSGNTIY
D: TRBD2; V: TRBV10-3; CDR3: AISEWVSGSPWGRYEQY
D: .; V: TRBV10-3; CDR3: AISEAESSYNEQF
D: .; V: TRBV7-9; CDR3: ASSLVEPNYGYT
D: .; V: TRBV6-5; CDR3: ASSYGGLSSYEQY
D: .; V: TRBV7-9; CDR3: ASRGGGLETQY
D: .; V: TRBV28; CDR3: ASSPPAGRYGYT
D: .; V: TRBV5-4; CDR3: ASSLGQVGYNEQF
D: .; V: TRBV6-5; CDR3: ASSYSGRGTEAF
D: .; V: TRBV27; CDR3: ASAAARDYEQY
D: .; V: TRBV5-1; CDR3: ASSLRGTIQETQY
D: .; V: TRBV27; CDR3: ASSPFRGRFTEAF
D: .; V: TRBV30; CDR3: AWSDPWGYQPQH
D: TRBD2; V: TRBV19; CDR3: ASSMWLAVNTGELF
D: .; V: TRBV27; CDR3: ASSSPIGRSSYNEQF
D: TRBD2; V: TRBV9; CDR3: ASTLGLAGGYEQF
D: .; V: TRBV25-1; CDR3: ASSEYTELNYGYT
D: .; V: TRBV9; CDR3: ASSVARGGELF
D: TRBD1; V: TRBV6-5; CDR3: ASSAGQGNYEQY
D: .; V: TRBV7-9; CDR3: ASSSTGGGGDPYGYT
D: TRBD2; V: TRBV28; CDR3: ATTGGSSYNEQF
D: TRBD2; V: TRBV28; CDR3: ASSLLGRWASGTTGETQY
D: .; V: TRBV7-9; CDR3: ASSPRGQSSGNTIY
D: .; V: TRBV5-6; CDR3: ASSPGVYRHYGYT
D: .; V: TRBV30; CDR3: AWEGGPYEQY
D: .; V: TRBV6-1; CDR3: ASRGRMGSQTQY
D: .; V: TRBV4-1; CDR3: ASSQTGRDQPQH
D: .; V: TRBV6-6; CDR3: ASSYLYRVEEKLF
D: .; V: TRBV19; CDR3: ASSATGNQPQH
D: .; V: TRBV27; CDR3: ASSSIGGTTEAF
D: .; V: TRBV5-1; CDR3: ASSWDSPSSYEQY
D: .; V: TRBV29-1; CDR3: SVVLYMNTEAF
D: .; V: TRBV21-1; CDR3: ASSPRNSRTGVSSNQPQH
D: .; V: TRBV27; CDR3: ASSFCSDCPWDEQF
D: TRBD2; V: TRBV5-1; CDR3: ASSLLAGVSASYNEQF
D: .; V: TRBV13; CDR3: ASSLGLGQYSNQPQH
D: .; V: TRBV15; CDR3: ATSRWGPGGADGYT
D: .; V: TRBV27; CDR3: ASSFLTEGWKDTQY
D: .; V: TRBV4-1; CDR3: ASSQPDSYTEAF
D: .; V: TRBV25-1; CDR3: ASSERSFSGGLIDEQY
D: .; V: TRBV27; CDR3: ASGGGHLYEQY
D: .; V: TRBV25-1; CDR3: ASSQTDAPSGANVLT
D: .; V: TRBV11-2; CDR3: ASSLDSAYERVNYGYT
D: TRBD1; V: TRBV2; CDR3: ASRLGTGVYNEQF
D: .; V: TRBV2; CDR3: ASSDKLGEQF
D: .; V: TRBV5-1; CDR3: ASSPSLRTGGNGELF
D: .; V: TRBV6-5; CDR3: ATRKWETQY
D: .; V: TRBV9; CDR3: ASSVGQGREQY
D: .; V: TRBV7-9; CDR3: ASSLVGSGNTGELF
D: .; V: TRBV6-5; CDR3: ASSQNREKPQH